This TCR beta chain was captured in a study of T cell changes during pregnancy in multiple sclerosis. TCRdb keeps only in-frame clones here, not all; method: immunoSEQ multiplex PCR. The sample shows 50,000 or so clones, 90% to 95% of them seen only once. This CDR3 comprises 13 residues. Germline V gives CDR1 SEHNR, CDR2 FQNEAQ (reference sequence). Trimming removed 0 bases from V and 5 bases from J, with 8 bases in between. The chain joins TRBV7-9 to TRBJ2-7; perhaps TRBD2 as D (6 bases). The sequencing used CD4+ T cells from peripheral blood mononuclear cells, collected in the second trimester of pregnancy. This sequence was found in a female donor with multiple sclerosis, enrolled in a pregnancy study. The CDR3 loop reads CASSLAWGDEQYF. As DNA, the CDR3 is TGTGCCAGCAGCTTAGCATGGGGGGACGAGCAGTACTTC.